Here is one TCR beta chain with its context. These data originate in a study of blood T cell repertoires in COVID-19. Across the whole study: Collection of acute and convalescent COVID-19 samples took place in the United States, Italy and Spain. Sample material is recorded as cDNA or gDNA derived from T cells, B-cell-depleted T cells, or PBMCs.

Per the original methods: The authors estimated nucleated cell counts from reference gene primer amplification. Assay: immunoSEQ multiplex PCR; the TCRdb copy retains only in-frame clones and omits some. V and J calls and clone size come straight from that table; D and trimming were deduced from the DNA. The repertoire holds tens of thousands of clones, with around three quarters as singletons. This CDR3 contains 15 residues. V gene TRBV21-1 combines with J gene TRBJ2-2; the DNA was not compared with TRBD1, the D call given in the table. TRBV21-1 is listed as a pseudogene. Sequencing was performed on peripheral blood. The source of this sequence is a man in his 60s with active or convalescent COVID-19. The CDR3 sequence: CASSKWGRNTGELFF. The CDR3 region has the DNA TGTGCCAGCAGCAAATGGGGCAGAAACACCGGGGAGCTGTTTTTT.